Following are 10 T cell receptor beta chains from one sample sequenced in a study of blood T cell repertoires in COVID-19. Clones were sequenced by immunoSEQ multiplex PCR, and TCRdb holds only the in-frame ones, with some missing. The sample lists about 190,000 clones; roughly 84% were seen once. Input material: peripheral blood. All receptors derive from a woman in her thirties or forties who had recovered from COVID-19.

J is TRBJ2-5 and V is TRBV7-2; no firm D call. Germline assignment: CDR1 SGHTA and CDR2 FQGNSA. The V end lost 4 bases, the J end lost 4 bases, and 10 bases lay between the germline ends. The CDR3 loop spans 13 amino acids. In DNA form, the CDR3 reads TGTGCCAGCAGCTCCCCCAGTCGAGAGACCCAGTACTTC. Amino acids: CASSSPSRETQYF.

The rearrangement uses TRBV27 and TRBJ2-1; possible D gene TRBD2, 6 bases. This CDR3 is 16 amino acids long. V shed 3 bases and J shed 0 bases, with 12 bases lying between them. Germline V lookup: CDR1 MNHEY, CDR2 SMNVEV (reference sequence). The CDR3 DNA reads TGTGCCAGCAGTTTCCAGGGAGGCAGCTCCTACAATGAGCAGTTCTTC. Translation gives CASSFQGGSSYNEQFF.

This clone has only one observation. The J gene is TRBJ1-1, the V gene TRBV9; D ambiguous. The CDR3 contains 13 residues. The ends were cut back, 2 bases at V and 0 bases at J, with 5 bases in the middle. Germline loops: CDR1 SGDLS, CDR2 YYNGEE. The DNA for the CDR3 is TGTGCCAGCAGCGTCAAATTGAACACTGAAGCTTTCTTT. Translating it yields CASSVKLNTEAFF.

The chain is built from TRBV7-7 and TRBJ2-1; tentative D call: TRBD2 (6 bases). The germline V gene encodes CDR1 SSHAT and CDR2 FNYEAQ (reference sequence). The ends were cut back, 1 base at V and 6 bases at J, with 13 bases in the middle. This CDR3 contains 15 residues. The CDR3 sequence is CASSLGGVEGNEQFF. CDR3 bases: TGTGCCAGCAGCTTAGGCGGGGTTGAGGGCAATGAGCAGTTCTTC.

DNA for the CDR3: TGCGCCAGCAGCTTGGGCGGGAGGGGAGAGACCCAGTACTTC. Protein: CASSLGGRGETQYF. The chain joins TRBV5-1 to TRBJ2-5, with 9 bases identical to TRBD2. Germline V lookup: CDR1 SGHRS, CDR2 YFSETQ. The V and J ends lost 0 bases and 4 bases, in that order; junction bases with no gene match: 1. The CDR3 has 14 residues.

The CDR3 region is CASSPRGGHHGYTF. The CDR3 DNA reads as TGTGCCAGCAGCCCCCGGGGAGGGCATCATGGCTACACCTTC. This chain joins TRBV21-1 and TRBJ1-2. TRBV21-1 is termed a pseudogene. The CDR3 loop spans 14 amino acids.

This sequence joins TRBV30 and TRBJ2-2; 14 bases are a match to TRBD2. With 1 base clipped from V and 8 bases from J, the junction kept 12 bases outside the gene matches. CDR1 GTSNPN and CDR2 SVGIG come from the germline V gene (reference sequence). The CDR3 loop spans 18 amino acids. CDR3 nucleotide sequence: TGTGCCTGGAGTGGGCAACGGACTAGCGGGAGGTCCAGTGGGGAGCTGTTTTTT. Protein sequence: CAWSGQRTSGRSSGELFF.

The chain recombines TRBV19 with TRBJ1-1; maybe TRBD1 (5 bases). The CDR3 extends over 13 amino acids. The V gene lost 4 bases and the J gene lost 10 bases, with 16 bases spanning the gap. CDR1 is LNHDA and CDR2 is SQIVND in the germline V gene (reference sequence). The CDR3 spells CASSTPQGARAFF. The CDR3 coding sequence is TGTGCCAGTAGTACGCCGCAGGGTGCACGAGCTTTCTTT.

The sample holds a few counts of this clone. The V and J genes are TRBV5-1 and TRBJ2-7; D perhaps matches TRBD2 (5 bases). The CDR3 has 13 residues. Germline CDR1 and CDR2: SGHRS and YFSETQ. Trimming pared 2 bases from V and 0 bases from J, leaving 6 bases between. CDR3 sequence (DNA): TGCGCCAGCAGCTTCGAGGGCTCCTACGAGCAGTACTTC. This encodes CASSFEGSYEQYF.

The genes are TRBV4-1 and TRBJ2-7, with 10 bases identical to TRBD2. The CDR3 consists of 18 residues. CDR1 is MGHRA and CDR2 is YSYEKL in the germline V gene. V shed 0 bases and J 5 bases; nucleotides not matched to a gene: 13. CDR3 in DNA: TGCGCCAGCAGCCAAGAGGGGCTAGCGGGAGCCACGCTAAACGAGCAGTACTTC. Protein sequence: CASSQEGLAGATLNEQYF.